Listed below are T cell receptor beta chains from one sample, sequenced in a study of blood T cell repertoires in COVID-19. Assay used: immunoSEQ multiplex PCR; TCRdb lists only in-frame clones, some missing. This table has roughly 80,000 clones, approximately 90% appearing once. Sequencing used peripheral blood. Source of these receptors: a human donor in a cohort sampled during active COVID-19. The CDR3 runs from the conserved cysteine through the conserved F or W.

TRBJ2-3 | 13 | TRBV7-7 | CASSLMTGDTQYF
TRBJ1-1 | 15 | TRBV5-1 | CASSFRTGTNTEAFF
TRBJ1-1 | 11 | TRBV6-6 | CASTLPPEAFF
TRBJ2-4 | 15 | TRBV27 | CASSLPGLAKNIQYF
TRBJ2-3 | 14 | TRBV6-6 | CASSHDGPRDTQYF
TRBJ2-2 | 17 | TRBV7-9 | CASSHRTSGRDGGELFF
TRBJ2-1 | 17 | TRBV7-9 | CASRSRGTSATYNEQFF
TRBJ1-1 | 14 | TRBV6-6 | CASSYAEVNTEAFF
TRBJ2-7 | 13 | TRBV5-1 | CASSQRGGHEQYF
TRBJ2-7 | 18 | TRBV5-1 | CASSLASQTGGNSYEQYF
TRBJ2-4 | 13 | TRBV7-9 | CASSFGSATSDHF
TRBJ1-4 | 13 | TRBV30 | CALADSPNEKLFF
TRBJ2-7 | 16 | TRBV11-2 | CASSSPFGGISYEQYF
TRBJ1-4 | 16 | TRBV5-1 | CASRDTQGSFNEKLFF
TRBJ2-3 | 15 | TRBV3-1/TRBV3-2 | CASSPGTLGADTQYF
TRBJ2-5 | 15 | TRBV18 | CASSPRTSVEETQYF
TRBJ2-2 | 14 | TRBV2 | CASRVLASTGELFF
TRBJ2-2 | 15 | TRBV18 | CASSPDSTNTGELFF
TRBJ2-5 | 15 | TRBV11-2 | CASSPSRAGGETQYF
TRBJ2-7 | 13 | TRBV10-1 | CASSWSDPYEQYF
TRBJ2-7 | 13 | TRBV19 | CASSSGQTYEQYF
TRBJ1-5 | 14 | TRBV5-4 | CASSLSPRHQPQHF
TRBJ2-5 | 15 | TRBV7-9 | CASSRLAAHQETQYF
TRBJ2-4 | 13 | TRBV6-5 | CASITNGGNIQYF
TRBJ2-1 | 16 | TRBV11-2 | CASSPRGRGLYNEQFF
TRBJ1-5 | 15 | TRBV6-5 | CASSRGRGSNQPQHF
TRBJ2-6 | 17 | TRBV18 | CASSLGDRDDGANVLTF
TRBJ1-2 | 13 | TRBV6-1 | CASSEEAGYGYTF
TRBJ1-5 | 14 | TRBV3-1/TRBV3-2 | CASSQAGFNQPQHF
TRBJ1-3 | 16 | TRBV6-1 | CASSEGLGAGGNTIYF
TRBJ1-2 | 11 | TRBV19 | CASSSVYGYTF
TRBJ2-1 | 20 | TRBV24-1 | CATSEPPGLAGGFPQNEQFF
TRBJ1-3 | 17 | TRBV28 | CASSLSSGGVTQNTIYF
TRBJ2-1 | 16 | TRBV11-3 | CASSLEGLAGNNEQFF
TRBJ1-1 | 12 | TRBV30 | CAWNHGNTEAFF
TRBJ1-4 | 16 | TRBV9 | CASSGDSGATNEKLFF
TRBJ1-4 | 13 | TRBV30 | CAWSVSFFEKLFF
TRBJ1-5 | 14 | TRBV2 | CASSDDREIQPQHF
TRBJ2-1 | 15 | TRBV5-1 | CASSLLAGDNNEQFF
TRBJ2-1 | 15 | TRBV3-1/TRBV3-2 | CASSPLAGGRDEQFF
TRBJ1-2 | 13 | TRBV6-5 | CASSYRGGYGYTF
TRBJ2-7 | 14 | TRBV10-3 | CAISEVGLSYEQYF
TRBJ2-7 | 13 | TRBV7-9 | CASSPGSLSEQYF
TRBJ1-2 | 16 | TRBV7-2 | CASSRYPGQGAVGYTF
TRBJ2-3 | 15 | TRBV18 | CASSPYLAGVDTQYF
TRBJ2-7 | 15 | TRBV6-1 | CASSETSGGPNEQYF
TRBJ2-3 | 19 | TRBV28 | CASSVLPGLAGGTTDTQYF
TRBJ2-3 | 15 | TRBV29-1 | CSVEGSGGAGDTQYF
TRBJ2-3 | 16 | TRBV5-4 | CASSLERDPSTDTQYF
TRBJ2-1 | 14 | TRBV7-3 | CATRPTGGSPEQFF
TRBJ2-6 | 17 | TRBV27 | CASSLGTGVSGANVLTF
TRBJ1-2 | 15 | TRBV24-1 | CAILAGGRRTYGYTF
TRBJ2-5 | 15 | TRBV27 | CASSPSGTGAETQYF
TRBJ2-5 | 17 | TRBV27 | CASLQWGQKFKKETQYF
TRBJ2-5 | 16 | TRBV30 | CAWSVGLAGVAETQYF
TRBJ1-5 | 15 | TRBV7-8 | CASSRGAGTNQPQHF
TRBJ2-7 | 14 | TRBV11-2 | CASSHSGSAYEQYF
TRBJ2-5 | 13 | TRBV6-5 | CATRTSGRETQYF
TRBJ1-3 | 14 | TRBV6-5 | CASTRGAGGNTIYF